Presented here are 31 T cell receptor beta chains from one specimen sequenced in a study of blood T cell repertoires in COVID-19. This table comes from immunoSEQ multiplex PCR, and its TCRdb copy is limited to in-frame clones, with some not included. This table holds approximately 170,000 clones, around 86% found once. Sample: peripheral blood. These receptors originate from a man between 65 and 80 years old who had recovered from COVID-19.

The rearrangement uses TRBV6-5 and TRBJ2-5, with unresolved D. V was pared by 10 bases and J by 2 bases, with 17 bases between. The germline V gene has CDR1 MNHEY and CDR2 SVGAGI. The CDR3 extends over 14 amino acids. CDR3 DNA: TGTGCCACCTTCTTTGAGTTAAGTCAAGAGACCCAGTACTTC. Translating it yields CATFFELSQETQYF.

This clone has only a few counts. J is TRBJ1-2 and V is TRBV28; 8 nucleotides line up with TRBD1. The CDR3 covers 14 residues. Germline trimming cut 4 bases from V and 3 bases from J; bases unmatched to any gene: 4. Looked up from germline, CDR1 is MDHEN and CDR2 is SYDVKM. The CDR3 sequence: CASSYRDRHYGYTF. CDR3 coding DNA: TGTGCCAGCAGTTATAGGGACAGGCACTATGGCTACACCTTC.

This clone was recorded a few times. CDR3 amino acids: CATSDSSVRTDTQYF. In DNA, the CDR3 is TGTGCCACCAGTGATTCTAGCGTACGCACAGATACGCAGTATTTT. The chain couples TRBV24-1 to TRBJ2-3; tentative D call: TRBD2 (6 bases). The CDR3 runs 15 residues. Trimming left V 2 bases short and J 1 base short, with 9 bases between. CDR1 is KGHDR, CDR2 SFDVKD, per germline.

This clone was observed once. The CDR3 DNA reads TGTGCCACCAGCAGAGACGAATGGACTAGCGGGGGAAACACCGGGGAGCTGTTTTTT. It encodes CATSRDEWTSGGNTGELFF. This chain uses TRBV15 with TRBJ2-2; 13 bases agree with TRBD2. Germline CDR1 LNHNV, CDR2 YYDKDF (reference sequence). The CDR3 totals 19 residues. V shed 0 bases and J 2 bases; nucleotides not matched to a gene: 6.

J is TRBJ2-1 and V is TRBV10-3; TRBD2 aligns across 15 bases. CDR1 and CDR2 (germline): ENHRY, SYGVKD. V shed 7 bases and J 7 bases; nucleotides not matched to a gene: 8. The CDR3 loop spans 16 amino acids. Here the CDR3 reads CAITPGTSGRWNEQFF. For the CDR3, the DNA is TGTGCCATCACACCCGGGACTAGCGGGAGGTGGAATGAGCAGTTCTTC.

As to this clone: One junction end does not reproduce the germline sequence, and a read error may be involved. J is TRBJ2-5 and V is TRBV7-7, with TRBD1 matching 12 bases. Germline V lookup: CDR1 SSHAT, CDR2 FNYEAQ (reference sequence). The CDR3 is 16 amino acids. CDR3 amino acids: CASSLAGQGARETQYF. CDR3 bases: TGTGCTAGCAGCTTAGCGGGACAGGGGGCGAGGGAGACCCAGTACTTC.

This rearrangement joins TRBV7-3 to TRBJ2-3, with a tentative D call TRBD2 (5 bases). The germline V and J ends were trimmed by 2 bases and 2 bases, with 11 bases remaining between them. The CDR3 extends over 15 amino acids. Germline V gene sequence: CDR1 SGHTA, CDR2 FQGTGA. CDR3 sequence (DNA): TGTGCCAGCAGCTTAGGCGGGCATCTCACAGATACGCAGTATTTT. It is translated as CASSLGGHLTDTQYF.

This chain joins TRBV5-5 and TRBJ1-6, with 8 bases matching TRBD1. The V gene end was trimmed by 0 bases and the J gene end by 7 bases; junction bases not matched to a gene: 6. The CDR3 consists of 16 residues. CDR1 and CDR2 from the germline V gene are SGHKS and YYEKEE (reference sequence). CDR3 residues: CASSLATGASNSPLHF. CDR3 bases: TGTGCCAGCAGCTTGGCGACAGGGGCGAGCAATTCACCCCTCCACTTT. Full variable domain (remainder filled in from reference TRBV5-5 and TRBJ1-6): DAGVTQSPTHLIKTRGQQVTLRCSPISGHKSVSWYQQVLGQGPQFIFQYYEKEERGRGNFPDRFSARQFPNYSSELNVNALLLGDSALYLCASSLATGASNSPLHFGNGTRLTVT.

The rearrangement joins TRBV7-2 to TRBJ2-3, with TRBD2 matching over 12 bases. Trimming at V came to 0 bases and at J to 6 bases, leaving 4 bases not matched to a gene. The CDR3 length is 16 residues. Germline loops: CDR1 SGHTA, CDR2 FQGNSA. CDR3 in amino acids: CASSLALTSGSDTQYF. The CDR3 DNA follows: TGTGCCAGCAGCTTAGCTTTGACTAGCGGGAGCGATACGCAGTATTTT. The full variable domain, with the rest looked up from reference TRBV7-2 and TRBJ2-3, is GAGVSQSPSNKVTEKGKDVELRCDPISGHTALYWYRQSLGQGLEFLIYFQGNSAPDKSGLPSDRFSAERTGGSVSTLTIQRTQQEDSAVYLCASSLALTSGSDTQYFGPGTRLTVL.

This sequence joins TRBV19 and TRBJ1-1, with a tentative D call TRBD1 (5 bases). Germline loops: CDR1 LNHDA, CDR2 SQIVND (reference sequence). This CDR3 has 12 residues. V was trimmed by 8 bases and J by 8 bases, leaving 15 bases between them. The chain's CDR3 is CASHGGAGEAFF. The CDR3, as DNA: TGTGCCAGTCACGGTGGGGCAGGCGAAGCTTTCTTT.

The chain is built from TRBV5-4 and TRBJ2-1; 10 bases are shared with TRBD2. This CDR3 comprises 19 residues. In germline, CDR1 is SGHNT, CDR2 YYREEE (reference sequence). Trimming at V came to 0 bases and at J to 5 bases, leaving 14 bases not matched to a gene. CDR3 amino acids: CASSLGGTSVPSPNNEQFF. DNA for the CDR3: TGTGCCAGCAGCTTGGGGGGGACTAGCGTTCCCTCCCCCAACAATGAGCAGTTCTTC.

The chain uses TRBV2 and TRBJ1-6; D unclear. The germline V gene has CDR1 SNHLY and CDR2 FYNNEI. The length of the CDR3 is 13 residues. V lost 6 bases, J lost 9 bases, and 12 bases lay in between. The CDR3 protein is CASSGGVVSPLHF. The CDR3 bases are TGTGCCAGCAGCGGAGGAGTGGTTTCACCCCTCCACTTT.

V gene TRBV7-9 combines with J gene TRBJ2-7, with D possibly matching TRBD1 (5 bases). Between the trimmed V and J ends, which lost 5 bases and 3 bases, there was a span of 11 bases. The germline V gene has CDR1 SEHNR and CDR2 FQNEAQ (reference sequence). The CDR3 contains 13 residues. The CDR3 loop is CASSRGHDYEQYF. Here the CDR3 DNA reads TGTGCCAGCAGCCGTGGACACGACTACGAGCAGTACTTC.

The chain couples TRBV5-1 to TRBJ2-7, with 8 bases fitting TRBD1. V dropped 5 bases and J dropped 2; count of bases not matched to a gene: 6. The CDR3 is 14 amino acids. Germline-derived CDR1 and CDR2 are SGHRS and YFSETQ. This chain's CDR3 is CASSGTGNTYEQYF. The CDR3 bases are TGCGCCAGCAGTGGGACAGGAAACACCTACGAGCAGTACTTC. The variable domain in full, completed from reference TRBV5-1 and TRBJ2-7, reads KAGVTQTPRYLIKTRGQQVTLSCSPISGHRSVSWYQQTPGQGLQFLFEYFSETQRNKGNFPGRFSGRQFSNSRSEMNVSTLELGDSALYLCASSGTGNTYEQYFGPGTRLTVT.

The rearrangement links TRBV10-2 to TRBJ2-1, with TRBD2 matching 14 bases. The CDR3 consists of 15 residues. Germline V gene data show CDR1 as WSHSY and CDR2 as SAAADI. V trimming: 6 bases; J trimming: 7 bases; junction bases outside the gene matches: 5. The CDR3 here is CASRTGTSGRNEQFF. In nucleotides, the CDR3 is TGCGCCAGCAGAACCGGGACTAGCGGGAGAAATGAGCAGTTCTTC.

The gene calls are TRBV30 and TRBJ2-5; D may be TRBD1 (6 bases). This CDR3 comprises 13 residues. V was shortened by 0 bases and J by 6 bases, with 11 bases between the two germline ends. Germline values: CDR1 GTSNPN, CDR2 SVGIG (reference sequence). The CDR3 reads CAWSVQGAKTQYF. The CDR3 coding sequence is TGTGCCTGGAGTGTACAGGGCGCCAAGACCCAGTACTTC.

This sequence joins TRBV6-5 and TRBJ2-5; D is unresolved. V was cut by 2 bases and J by 5 bases, with 12 bases left in between. Germline loops: CDR1 MNHEY, CDR2 SVGAGI. The CDR3 runs to 14 residues. The CDR3, as DNA: TGTGCCAGCAGTTACGGTGGGCAGGTGGAGACCCAGTACTTC. Translation: CASSYGGQVETQYF.

The genes are TRBV15 and TRBJ2-7, with D possibly matching TRBD2 (5 bases). Germline assignment: CDR1 LNHNV and CDR2 YYDKDF (reference sequence). The CDR3 covers 15 residues. V was shortened by 3 bases and J by 4 bases, with 16 bases between the two germline ends. CDR3 in amino acids: CATSSRTEPMYEQYF. CDR3 sequence (DNA): TGTGCCACCAGCAGTAGGACTGAACCCATGTACGAGCAGTACTTC.

The V gene is TRBV27, the J gene TRBJ2-1, with D perhaps matching TRBD1 (6 bases). Germline assignment: CDR1 MNHEY and CDR2 SMNVEV (reference sequence). CDR3 size: 15 residues. V shed 5 bases and J shed 12 bases, with 23 bases lying between them. In nucleotides, the CDR3 is TGTGCCAGCAGTGCAACAGGGACCCGACCCGCTGGGCAGTTCTTC. Amino acids: CASSATGTRPAGQFF.

The chain employs TRBV6-5 and TRBJ2-7, with D possibly TRBD1 on 5 matching bases. The CDR3 extends over 14 amino acids. CDR1 and CDR2 from the germline V gene are MNHEY and SVGAGI. The V gene lost 7 bases and the J gene lost 0 bases, with 13 bases spanning the gap. The CDR3 DNA reads as TGTGCCAGCATAAAAGGGGATATCTCCTACGAGCAGTACTTC. Protein: CASIKGDISYEQYF.

V is TRBV7-7 and J is TRBJ2-5; maybe TRBD1 (5 bases). The CDR3 consists of 15 residues. Germline loops: CDR1 SSHAT, CDR2 FNYEAQ (reference sequence). The CDR3 spells CASSRVAGSGETQYF. The CDR3 DNA is TGTGCATCGTCCCGGGTGGCAGGGTCCGGGGAGACCCAGTACTTC.

The V gene is TRBV5-1, the J gene TRBJ2-1; 9 nucleotides agree with TRBD1. The germline V gene encodes CDR1 SGHRS and CDR2 YFSETQ. The CDR3 runs to 15 residues. V dropped 1 base and J dropped 8; count of bases not matched to a gene: 7. The CDR3 loop is CASSLTGQGSDEQFF. Here the CDR3 DNA reads TGCGCCAGCAGCTTGACGGGACAGGGTAGCGATGAGCAGTTCTTC.

The J gene is TRBJ2-3, the V gene TRBV9; the D is unclear. V lost 4 bases and J lost 0, with 12 bases in between. Germline loops: CDR1 SGDLS, CDR2 YYNGEE. The CDR3 is 15 amino acids. DNA of the CDR3: TGTGCCAGCAGCACCTCCGGTCTCAGCACAGATACGCAGTATTTT. It specifies CASSTSGLSTDTQYF.

This clone was recorded once. The chain combines TRBV5-1 with TRBJ1-1, with TRBD1 as a possible D gene (6 bases). V lost 3 bases and J 1 base, leaving 13 bases between the germline ends. The CDR3 extends over 15 amino acids. CDR1 and CDR2 from the germline V gene are SGHRS and YFSETQ. The CDR3: CASSWAGEPNTEAFF. The CDR3, as DNA: TGCGCCAGCAGCTGGGCAGGGGAACCGAACACTGAAGCTTTCTTT.

The rearrangement uses TRBV5-5 and TRBJ2-7; D gene unclear. Trimming stripped 2 bases from V and 11 bases from J, with 14 bases between. Germline loops: CDR1 SGHKS, CDR2 YYEKEE (reference sequence). There are 12 residues in the CDR3. The CDR3 loop reads CASSLMLVPEYF. CDR3 coding DNA: TGTGCCAGCAGCTTAATGCTCGTACCGGAGTACTTC.

The CDR3 DNA follows: TGTGCCACCAGTGACCCCTTCGAGGATGAGCAGTTCTTC. Amino acids: CATSDPFEDEQFF. The V call is TRBV24-1, the J call TRBJ2-1, with D unclear. The CDR3 is 13 amino acids. Germline V gene lookup returns CDR1 KGHDR and CDR2 SFDVKD. V was shortened by 4 bases and J by 8 bases, with 11 bases between the two germline ends.

This clone was recorded once. This chain connects TRBV7-9 to TRBJ2-7; D gene ambiguous. V shed 2 bases and J shed 6 bases, with 8 bases lying between them. CDR1 and CDR2 from the germline V gene are SEHNR and FQNEAQ (reference sequence). CDR3 size: 12 residues. The DNA for the CDR3 is TGTGCCAGCAGCTTAAGCTCCCCCGAGCAGTACTTC. It translates to CASSLSSPEQYF.

The J gene is TRBJ2-7, the V gene TRBV5-4; D remains ambiguous. The CDR3 contains 12 residues. V lost 0 bases to trimming and J lost 3 bases, with 4 bases between them. Germline CDR1 SGHNT, CDR2 YYREEE (reference sequence). CDR3 amino acids: CASSLDGYEQYF. CDR3 DNA sequence: TGTGCCAGCAGCTTGGACGGCTACGAGCAGTACTTC.

The rearrangement links TRBV18 to TRBJ2-3; possibly TRBD1 for D (5 bases). Germline CDR1 reads KGHSH; CDR2 reads LQKENI. Trimming cost V 3 bases and J 4 bases, with 11 bases left between them. The CDR3 covers 14 residues. The CDR3 spells CASSPPLGPDTQYF. In DNA, the CDR3 is TGTGCCAGCTCACCCCCCTTGGGGCCAGATACGCAGTATTTT.

This chain uses TRBV7-2 with TRBJ2-7; TRBD1 aligns across 11 bases. The CDR3 covers 13 residues. Germline trimming cut 4 bases from V and 7 bases from J; bases unmatched to any gene: 3. Germline loops: CDR1 SGHTA, CDR2 FQGNSA. DNA of the CDR3: TGTGCCAGCAGCTGGGGGACAGGGGGAGAGCAGTACTTC. Translation: CASSWGTGGEQYF.

The CDR3 reads CASRSTSGTYNEQFF. The CDR3 DNA is TGTGCCAGCAGATCAACTAGCGGGACCTACAATGAGCAGTTCTTC. The chain is built from TRBV7-8 and TRBJ2-1, with 10 bases identical to TRBD2. Germline CDR1 SGHVS, CDR2 FQNEAQ. The CDR3 totals 15 residues. With V trimmed by 6 bases and J by 2 bases, 4 bases remained unmatched. Full variable domain (missing parts from reference TRBV7-8 and TRBJ2-1): GAGVSQSPRYKVAKRGQDVALRCDPISGHVSLFWYQQALGQGPEFLTYFQNEAQLDKSGLPSDRFFAERPEGSVSTLKIQRTQQEDSAVYLCASRSTSGTYNEQFFGPGTRLTVL.